This T cell receptor beta chain was identified in a study of long-term antiretroviral therapy in people with HIV (dated by TCRdb to the early 2020s). About the full investigation: The earliest samples were collected about a decade before the 2015 WHO recommendation for immediate ART, when ART was typically delayed until CD4 counts fell. This retrospective serial study examined whether starting ART and sustained HIV suppression were associated with changes in the composition and diversity of the TRB repertoire in peripheral blood. The cohort contributed over 150 cryopreserved PBMC samples from 30 adults with confirmed HIV infection, collected serially over a mean of roughly 6 years (range 1-12). Of the roughly 30 participants with HIV, fewer than twelve were female. No cross-contamination during QIAcube processing was shown when test extractions of a monoclonal T-cell line were performed alongside fewer than 35 polyclonal samples. Points the paper makes about the study in general: Since PBMC availability was limited, sequencing covered only the TCR beta chain, with no alpha chain pairing. Because pre-ART samples had limited cell numbers, unsorted PBMC were profiled rather than sorted CD4+ and CD8+ T cells. Starting ART was linked to a significant rise in TRB diversity, yet even after long-term ART the diversity remained significantly lower than in transplant donor controls. Samples dated from 2004 to 2017, and the ART regimens used may be less effective than current ones. At every time point, the repertoire was dominated by expanded TRB clones first identified before ART initiation, although this dominance fluctuated and, in many PLHIV, declined after ART. Narrower CDR3 length ranges were observed in HIV repertoires than in controls, and an antigen-experienced repertoire with only a slight naive shift after ART was suggested by the network structure. Inferences about post-ART repertoire changes were limited because no data were available on ART adherence, viral resistance or therapy changes.

Trimming costs V 4 bases and J 2 bases, and their ends lie 9 bases apart. Via the germline V gene, CDR1 is SGDLS and CDR2 YYNGEE. The CDR3 sequence holds 13 residues, the cysteine and phenylalanine included. The sequence is cut down to CDR3 DNA, 39 bases in frame from base 1. To be included, a participant needed at least one PBMC sample from before ART initiation plus at least two post-ART samples. All participants with HIV were treated in the United States of America. Before DNA extraction, cryopreserved samples of roughly 0.85-11 million PBMC were thawed and then washed. At the time of the earliest PBMC sample for each participant with HIV, ages ranged from roughly 23 to 55 years. Each participant contributed PBMC samples from 1-4 timepoints before ART initiation and 2-8 timepoints after ART initiation, with a median of 7 samples. Serial HIV viral load, CD4+ T-cell count, ART history and demographic data were obtained for every participant. Genomic DNA was extracted from unsorted PBMC with a Qiagen kit on a QIAcube, with processing performed in batches of 12 samples.

The immunoSEQ hsTCRB v3.0 assay was used at survey level resolution for TRB variable region sequencing. The targeted TRB sequencing depth was about 40,000-50,000 T-cell genomes per sample. Pooled TRB libraries were sequenced on an Illumina MiSeq with a v3 150-cycle kit. As for the original processing: Analysis of repertoires was carried out in R inside a reproducible Nextflow workflow spanning QC, data transformation and analysis. Custom analyses were implemented in LymphoSeq2, an R package for AIRR-Seq data exploration. A few samples that produced fewer than 5000 total TRB sequences were removed, so 150 to 200 HIV repertoires were analyzed. Of the roughly 190 retained HIV repertoires, over 55 were collected before and more than 120 after ART initiation. Repertoires were downsampled to 5000 TRB nucleotide sequences, with summary statistics averaged over 100 downsampling iterations. Only TRB sequences with CDR3 regions of at least seven amino acids were retained for analysis. Two measures captured diversity: a Shannon entropy-derived clonality score and the Gini coefficient. In the repertoire networks, any two of the top 5000 CDR3 amino acid sequences were linked whenever the two sequences differed by an edit distance of one. For TRB CDR3 amino acid sequences, GLIPH2 was used to predict antigen specificity groups and MHC restriction. CDR3 amino acid sequences were matched against VDJdb and McPAS-TCR to flag known CMV, EBV, HIV or tissue antigen associations. Pre-ART, post-ART and control groups were compared with Wilcoxon signed-rank tests and Holm-Bonferroni correction. Drawn from immuneACCESS, this table holds only the in-frame rearrangements with V and J called that TCRdb kept. Clones are partly lost; checked studies trace under half to an unresolved V gene and leave the rest unexplained. That table gives V, J and clone size, and the DNA gave D and trimming. Present in this sample are about 44,000 clones, nearly 95% of which were seen just once. Jointly, the top ten make up 2.5% to 3% of the sample.

With respect to this clone: Its antigen has not been determined. It has no much larger one-base neighbor in the sample; base qualities were not kept.

The chain employs TRBV9 and TRBJ2-5; the D gene is possibly TRBD1 or TRBD2, each agreeing over 5 bases. The sequencing here drew on unsorted PBMCs, taken 3.7 years after starting antiretroviral therapy. The source is a woman aged 50 to 60 with HIV. The CDR3: CASSSGPQETQYF. In nucleotide form, the sequence is TGTGCCAGCAGCTCGGGACCTCAAGAGACCCAGTACTTC.